These 13 T cell receptor beta chains originate from one sample sequenced in a study of OX40 agonist ivuxolimab in advanced cancers. The protocol was immunoSEQ multiplex PCR, while the TCRdb copy is restricted to in-frame clones and leaves out a portion. Among around 50,000 clones, roughly nine tenths were seen once, and the ten largest hold 9% to 15%. The material sequenced was CD4+ or CD8+ T cells sorted from blood, taken in a trial of the OX40 agonist ivuxolimab. The receptors originated from an adult with an advanced solid tumor such as melanoma, head and neck, liver or kidney cancer.

V gene TRBV7-9 combines with J gene TRBJ2-1; D call uncertain. The CDR3 loop spans 12 amino acids. The germline gives CDR1 SEHNR, CDR2 FQNEAQ (reference sequence). Trimming left V 1 base short and J 10 bases short, with 8 bases between. CDR3: CASSLGLREQFF. In DNA, the CDR3 is TGTGCCAGCAGCTTAGGGTTGCGGGAGCAGTTCTTC.

The CDR3 nucleotides read TGCGCCAGCAGCCAAGATCTTCGTCGGGTTTTGGGCATTCAGTACTTC. It yields the protein CASSQDLRRVLGIQYF. The chain employs TRBV4-3 and TRBJ2-4; D call uncertain. The germline gives CDR1 LGHNA, CDR2 YSLEER. CDR3 length: 16 residues. Trimming left V 0 bases short and J 9 bases short, with 18 bases between.

The chain uses TRBV6-6 and TRBJ2-7; 9 bases agree with TRBD2. Germline values: CDR1 MNHNY, CDR2 SVGAGI (reference sequence). The junction had 3 bases not matched to a gene; V was cut back by 4 bases and J by 5 bases. CDR3 length: 13 amino acids. The CDR3 spells CASSSRTSDEQYF. The DNA of the CDR3 is TGTGCCAGCAGTTCCCGGACTAGCGACGAGCAGTACTTC.

The chain has TRBV28 and TRBJ2-2, with D possibly TRBD1 on 5 matching bases. The germline CDR1 and CDR2 sequences are MDHEN and SYDVKM. This CDR3 spans 16 amino acids. Trimming took 2 bases from V and 6 from J, leaving 16 bases between them. Here the CDR3 DNA reads TGTGCCAGCAGTTTACAGCAGGGTATTCGTCCCGGGGAGCTGTTTTTT. As protein: CASSLQQGIRPGELFF.

The V call is TRBV19, the J call TRBJ1-5; maybe TRBD1 (5 bases). V gave up 3 bases and J gave up 4 bases, with 22 bases separating them. This CDR3 region has 18 residues. Germline CDR1 is LNHDA and CDR2 is SQIVND (reference sequence). The CDR3 protein is CASSMVGGWGEFNQPQHF. The CDR3, as DNA: TGTGCCAGTAGTATGGTGGGGGGTTGGGGCGAATTTAATCAGCCCCAGCATTTT.

V and J are TRBV6-5 and TRBJ1-1; D uncertain. V shed 0 bases and J shed 4 bases, with 6 bases lying between them. Germline V CDR1 and CDR2: MNHEY, SVGAGI. CDR3 length: 13 amino acids. CDR3 sequence (DNA): TGTGCCAGCAGTTACTCGGTTGGCACTGAAGCTTTCTTT. The encoded protein is CASSYSVGTEAFF.

The chain links TRBV23-1 to TRBJ2-3; D is unresolved. TRBV23-1 is reported as an ORF; its role is uncertain. V was trimmed by 2 bases and J by 0 bases, leaving 15 bases between them. This CDR3 is built from 17 residues. CDR3 in DNA: TGCGCCAGCAGTCAAGACTGTTCGGTCATGAGCACAGATACGCAGTATTTT. Its translation is CASSQDCSVMSTDTQYF.

This clone was observed once. The chain recombines TRBV5-1 with TRBJ1-5, with a possible D match to TRBD1 (6 bases). V shed 4 bases and J shed 4 bases, with 12 bases lying between them. Germline values: CDR1 SGHRS, CDR2 YFSETQ. This CDR3 contains 14 residues. The CDR3 reads CASSPTGINQPQHF. Written as DNA, the CDR3 is TGCGCCAGCAGCCCGACAGGAATTAATCAGCCCCAGCATTTT. Full variable domain (rest looked up from reference TRBV5-1 and TRBJ1-5): KAGVTQTPRYLIKTRGQQVTLSCSPISGHRSVSWYQQTPGQGLQFLFEYFSETQRNKGNFPGRFSGRQFSNSRSEMNVSTLELGDSALYLCASSPTGINQPQHFGDGTRLSIL.

The chain joins TRBV7-6 to TRBJ2-3, with D perhaps given as TRBD1 or TRBD2 (6 bases each). The germline CDR1 and CDR2 sequences are SGHVS and FNYEAQ. The CDR3 spans 17 residues. V lost 4 bases, J lost 0 bases, and 17 bases lay in between. CDR3 nucleotides: TGTGCCAGCAGCTATAACTGGAGGGGGACGAGCACAGATACGCAGTATTTT. It encodes CASSYNWRGTSTDTQYF.

V is TRBV28 and J is TRBJ1-1, with 7 positions matching TRBD1. V was pared by 11 bases and J by 0 bases, with 12 bases of the junction left unmatched. The CDR3 loop spans 15 amino acids. The germline V gene encodes CDR1 MDHEN and CDR2 SYDVKM. CDR3 bases: TGTGCCGGACGGCCCAGGGGGAGTATGAACACTGAAGCTTTCTTT. This encodes CAGRPRGSMNTEAFF. The full variable domain, its missing parts supplied by reference TRBV28 and TRBJ1-1, is DVKVTQSSRYLVKRTGEKVFLECVQDMDHENMFWYRQDPGLGLRLIYFSYDVKMKEKGDIPEGYSVSREKKERFSLILESASTNQTSMYLCAGRPRGSMNTEAFFGQGTRLTVV.

V gene TRBV4-2 combines with J gene TRBJ1-6; D remains ambiguous. Germline V gives CDR1 LGHNA, CDR2 YNFKEQ. Trimming shortened V by 0 bases and J by 10 bases, and 16 bases separated the two germline ends. The CDR3 consists of 16 residues. The chain's CDR3 is CASSQDRFGSGSPLHF. In DNA form, the CDR3 reads TGTGCCAGCAGCCAAGATCGTTTTGGTTCGGGGTCACCCCTCCACTTT.

The chain joins TRBV6-5 to TRBJ1-2; D remains ambiguous. The CDR3 consists of 12 residues. V lost 6 bases, J lost 3 bases, and 8 bases lay in between. Germline V gene sequence: CDR1 MNHEY, CDR2 SVGAGI. The CDR3 sequence is CASRTEDYGYTF. The CDR3 bases are TGTGCCAGCAGGACGGAGGACTATGGCTACACCTTC.

The chain recombines TRBV7-9 with TRBJ2-3; 10 bases line up with TRBD2. Trimming removed 5 bases from V and 2 bases from J; junction bases left unmatched: 4. The germline CDR1 and CDR2 sequences are SEHNR and FQNEAQ (reference sequence). There are 15 residues in the CDR3. The CDR3 coding sequence is TGTGCCAGCAGCACTACTAGCGGGATCACAGATACGCAGTATTTT. Translated: CASSTTSGITDTQYF.